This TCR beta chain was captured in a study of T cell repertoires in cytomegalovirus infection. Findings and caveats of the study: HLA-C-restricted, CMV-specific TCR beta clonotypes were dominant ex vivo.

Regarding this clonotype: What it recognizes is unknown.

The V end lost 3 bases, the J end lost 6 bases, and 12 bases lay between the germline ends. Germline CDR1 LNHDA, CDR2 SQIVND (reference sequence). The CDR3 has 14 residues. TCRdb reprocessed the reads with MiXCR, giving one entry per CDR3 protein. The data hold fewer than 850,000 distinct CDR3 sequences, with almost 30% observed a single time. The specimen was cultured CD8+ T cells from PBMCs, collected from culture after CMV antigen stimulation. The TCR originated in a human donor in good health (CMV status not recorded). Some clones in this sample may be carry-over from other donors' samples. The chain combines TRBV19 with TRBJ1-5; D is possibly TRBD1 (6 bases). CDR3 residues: CASSIEGGRQPQHF. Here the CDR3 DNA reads TGTGCCAGTAGTATCGAGGGGGGGCGTCAGCCCCAGCATTTT.